Shown below are 4 T cell receptor beta chains from a single sample sequenced in a study of cytomegalovirus exposure and HLA in healthy donors. The PCR used 60 Vbeta and 13 Jbeta primers. Profiled with immunoSEQ multiplex PCR; TCRdb holds only in-frame clones, not every one. Of about 130,000 clones listed, approximately 85% are singletons. The sequenced material came from PBMCs. Receptors originate from a male donor in good health and CMV-seropositive.

The chain couples TRBV5-4 to TRBJ2-3, with 7 bases matching TRBD2. The CDR3 has 15 residues. J gave up 0 bases and V 5 bases, and 6 bases lay outside the gene matches. CDR1 and CDR2 (germline): SGHNT, YYREEE (reference sequence). CDR3 in amino acids: CASRRDYPSTDTQYF. The CDR3, as DNA: TGTGCCAGCAGGCGGGACTACCCCAGCACAGATACGCAGTATTTT.

This clone was detected a few times. Other DNA variants within this sample encode the same CDR3. V is TRBV27 and J is TRBJ2-7, with D perhaps matching TRBD2 (6 bases). Between the trimmed V and J ends, which lost 2 bases and 3 bases, there was a span of 8 bases. This CDR3 region has 13 residues. Germline V gene lookup returns CDR1 MNHEY and CDR2 SMNVEV (reference sequence). In nucleotides, the CDR3 is TGTGCCAGCAGTTTAGGGCGGGGCTACGAGCAGTACTTC. It specifies CASSLGRGYEQYF.

The J gene is TRBJ2-7, the V gene TRBV10-3, with 9 nucleotides matching TRBD1. Trimming at V came to 6 bases and at J to 2 bases, leaving 5 bases not matched to a gene. This CDR3 is built from 14 residues. Germline CDR1 ENHRY, CDR2 SYGVKD. The CDR3 region is CAIRPGQGTYEQYF. CDR3 sequence (DNA): TGTGCCATCAGACCGGGACAGGGAACCTACGAGCAGTACTTC.

The chain joins TRBV11-1 to TRBJ2-2; 8 bases are shared with TRBD2. CDR1 is SGHAT and CDR2 is FQDESV in the germline V gene (reference sequence). V lost 5 bases and J lost 3; bases outside the gene matches: 11. CDR3 length: 17 amino acids. CDR3 coding DNA: TGTGCCAGCAGCATCCGGCCCAGCGGGAGTTACACCGGGGAGCTGTTTTTT. The encoded protein is CASSIRPSGSYTGELFF.